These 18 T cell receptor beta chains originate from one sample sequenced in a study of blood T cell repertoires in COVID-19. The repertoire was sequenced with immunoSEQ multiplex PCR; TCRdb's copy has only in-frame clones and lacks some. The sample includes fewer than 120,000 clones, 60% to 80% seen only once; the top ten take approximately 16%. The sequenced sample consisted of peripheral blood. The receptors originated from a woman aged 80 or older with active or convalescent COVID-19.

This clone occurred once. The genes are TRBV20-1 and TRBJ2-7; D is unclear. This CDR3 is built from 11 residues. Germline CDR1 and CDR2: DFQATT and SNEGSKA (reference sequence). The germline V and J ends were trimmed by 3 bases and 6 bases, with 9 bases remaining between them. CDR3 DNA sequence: TGCAGTGCTAGCCCGGTAAGCGAGCAGTACTTC. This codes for CSASPVSEQYF.

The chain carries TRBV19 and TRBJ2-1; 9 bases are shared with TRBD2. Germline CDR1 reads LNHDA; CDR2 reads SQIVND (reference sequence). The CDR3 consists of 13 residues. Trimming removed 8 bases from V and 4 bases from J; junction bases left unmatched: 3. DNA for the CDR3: TGTGCCAGTGGACTAGCGTTATACAATGAGCAGTTCTTC. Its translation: CASGLALYNEQFF.

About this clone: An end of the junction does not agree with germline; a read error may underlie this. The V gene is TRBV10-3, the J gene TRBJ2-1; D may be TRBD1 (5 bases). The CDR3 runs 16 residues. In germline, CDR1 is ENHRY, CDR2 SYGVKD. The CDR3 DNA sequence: TGTGCCATCAGTCAGTCTGCGCAGGGTTCCTACAATGAGCAGTTCTTC. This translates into CAISQSAQGSYNEQFF.

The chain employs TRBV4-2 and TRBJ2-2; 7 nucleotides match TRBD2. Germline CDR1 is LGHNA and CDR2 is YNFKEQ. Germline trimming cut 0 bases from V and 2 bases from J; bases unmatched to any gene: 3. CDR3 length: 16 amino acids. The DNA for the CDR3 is TGTGCCAGCAGCCAAGATCTAGCGGAAAACACCGGGGAGCTGTTTTTT. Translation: CASSQDLAENTGELFF.

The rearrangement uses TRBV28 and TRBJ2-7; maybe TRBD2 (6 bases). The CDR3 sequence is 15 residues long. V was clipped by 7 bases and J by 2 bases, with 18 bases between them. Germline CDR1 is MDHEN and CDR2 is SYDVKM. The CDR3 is CASNAPGLRTYEQYF. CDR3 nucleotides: TGTGCCAGCAACGCTCCGGGACTGCGGACCTACGAGCAGTACTTC.

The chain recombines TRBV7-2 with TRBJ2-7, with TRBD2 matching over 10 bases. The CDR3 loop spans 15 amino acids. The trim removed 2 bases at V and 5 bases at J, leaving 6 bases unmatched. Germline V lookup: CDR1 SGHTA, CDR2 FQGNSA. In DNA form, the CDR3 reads TGTGCCAGCAGCTTACTAGCGGGAGTAGCCCACGAGCAGTACTTC. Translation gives CASSLLAGVAHEQYF.

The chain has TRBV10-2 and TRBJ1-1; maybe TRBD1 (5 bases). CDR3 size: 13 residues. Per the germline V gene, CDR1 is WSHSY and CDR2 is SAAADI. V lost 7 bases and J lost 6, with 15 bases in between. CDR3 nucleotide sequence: TGCGCCAGCAAACGACCCTGGGGGGCTGAAGCTTTCTTT. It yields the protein CASKRPWGAEAFF.

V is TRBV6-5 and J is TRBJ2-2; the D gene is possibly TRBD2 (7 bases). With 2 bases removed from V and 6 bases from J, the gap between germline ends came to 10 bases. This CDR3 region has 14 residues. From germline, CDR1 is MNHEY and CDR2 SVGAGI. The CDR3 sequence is CASSYRGAPGELFF. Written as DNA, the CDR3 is TGTGCCAGCAGTTACCGGGGGGCACCCGGGGAGCTGTTTTTT.

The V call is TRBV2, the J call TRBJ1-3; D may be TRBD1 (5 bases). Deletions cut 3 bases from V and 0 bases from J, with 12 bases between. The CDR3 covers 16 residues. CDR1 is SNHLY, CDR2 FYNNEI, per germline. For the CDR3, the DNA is TGTGCCAGCAGTGACAGGGACTTCCCCTCTGGAAACACCATATATTTT. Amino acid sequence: CASSDRDFPSGNTIYF.

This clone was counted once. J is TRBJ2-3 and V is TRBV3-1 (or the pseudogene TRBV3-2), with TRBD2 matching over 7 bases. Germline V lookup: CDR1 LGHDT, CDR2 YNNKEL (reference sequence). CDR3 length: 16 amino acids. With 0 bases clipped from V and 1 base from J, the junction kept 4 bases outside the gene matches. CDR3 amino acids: CASSQDPGGGTDTQYF. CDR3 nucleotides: TGTGCCAGCAGCCAAGATCCGGGAGGCGGCACAGATACGCAGTATTTT.

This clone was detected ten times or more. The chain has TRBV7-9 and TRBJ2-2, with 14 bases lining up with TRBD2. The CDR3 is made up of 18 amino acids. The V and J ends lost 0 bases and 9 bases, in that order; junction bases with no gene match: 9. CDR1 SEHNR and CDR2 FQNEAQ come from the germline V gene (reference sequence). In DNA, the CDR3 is TGTGCCAGCAGCTTAGCGGGGACTAGCGGGAGCCGGCCCCGGGAGCTGTTTTTT. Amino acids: CASSLAGTSGSRPRELFF. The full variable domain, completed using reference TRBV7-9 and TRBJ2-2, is DTGVSQNPRHKITKRGQNVTFRCDPISEHNRLYWYRQTLGQGPEFLTYFQNEAQLEKSRLLSDRFSAERPKGSFSTLEIQRTEQGDSAMYLCASSLAGTSGSRPRELFFGEGSRLTVL.

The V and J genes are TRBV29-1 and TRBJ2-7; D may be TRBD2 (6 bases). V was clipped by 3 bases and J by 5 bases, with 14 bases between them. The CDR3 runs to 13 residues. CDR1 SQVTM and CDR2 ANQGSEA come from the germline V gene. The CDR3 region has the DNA TGCAGCGTTGATGGGGGGTTTAATGACGAGCAGTACTTC. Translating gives CSVDGGFNDEQYF.

CDR3 in amino acids: CASSFSLAGSYNEQFF. The CDR3 DNA reads TGTGCCAGCAGCTTTTCTCTAGCGGGCTCCTACAATGAGCAGTTCTTC. The V call is TRBV5-8, the J call TRBJ2-1; 8 nucleotides line up with TRBD2. Per germline, CDR1 SGHTS and CDR2 YDEGEE. The V and J ends lost 2 bases and 0 bases, in that order; junction bases with no gene match: 4. The CDR3 length is 16 residues.

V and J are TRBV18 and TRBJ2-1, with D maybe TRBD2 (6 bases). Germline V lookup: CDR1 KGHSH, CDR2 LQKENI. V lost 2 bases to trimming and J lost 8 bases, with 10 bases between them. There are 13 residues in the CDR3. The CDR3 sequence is CASSPLAEDEQFF. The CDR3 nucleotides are TGTGCCAGCTCACCATTAGCGGAGGATGAGCAGTTCTTC.

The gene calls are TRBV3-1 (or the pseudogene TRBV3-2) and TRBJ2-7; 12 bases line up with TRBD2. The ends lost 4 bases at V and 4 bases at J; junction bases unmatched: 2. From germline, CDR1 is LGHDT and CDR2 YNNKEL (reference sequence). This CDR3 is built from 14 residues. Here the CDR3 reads CASSLTSGRYEQYF. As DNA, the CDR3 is TGTGCCAGCAGCCTGACTAGCGGGAGATACGAGCAGTACTTC.

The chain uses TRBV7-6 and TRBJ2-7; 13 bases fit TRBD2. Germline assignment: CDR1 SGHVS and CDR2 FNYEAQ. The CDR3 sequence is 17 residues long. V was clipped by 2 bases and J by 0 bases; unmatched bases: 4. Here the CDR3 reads CASSLRLAGGLSYEQYF. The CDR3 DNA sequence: TGTGCCAGCAGCTTACGACTAGCGGGAGGACTCTCCTACGAGCAGTACTTC. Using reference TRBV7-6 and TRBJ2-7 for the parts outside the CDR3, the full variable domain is GAGVSQSPRYKVTKRGQDVALRCDPISGHVSLYWYRQALGQGPEFLTYFNYEAQQDKSGLPNDRFSAERPEGSISTLTIQRTEQRDSAMYRCASSLRLAGGLSYEQYFGPGTRLTVT.

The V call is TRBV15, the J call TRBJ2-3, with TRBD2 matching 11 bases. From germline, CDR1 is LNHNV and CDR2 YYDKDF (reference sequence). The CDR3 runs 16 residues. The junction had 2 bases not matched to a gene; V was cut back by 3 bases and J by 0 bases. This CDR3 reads CATSSTSGGSTDTQYF. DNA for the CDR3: TGTGCCACCAGCAGCACTAGCGGGGGAAGCACAGATACGCAGTATTTT.

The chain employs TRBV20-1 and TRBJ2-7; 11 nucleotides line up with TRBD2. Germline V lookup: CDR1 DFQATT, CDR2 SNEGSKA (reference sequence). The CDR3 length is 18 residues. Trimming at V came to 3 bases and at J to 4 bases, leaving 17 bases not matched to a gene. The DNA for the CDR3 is TGCAGTGCTAGTCCATACCCCTCTACTAGCGGGAGTGGGTACGAGCAGTACTTC. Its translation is CSASPYPSTSGSGYEQYF.